Listed below are T cell receptor beta chains from one sample, sequenced in a study of blood T cell repertoires in COVID-19. Method: immunoSEQ multiplex PCR; TCRdb's copy keeps in-frame clones and lacks some. The top ten clones hold around 2.7% of a sample with about 210,000 clones, approximately 86% of them seen once. The specimen was peripheral blood. The origin of the receptors is a man aged 60-69 years with acute or convalescent COVID-19. The CDR3 runs from the conserved cysteine through the conserved F or W. A D gene is named only where the DNA matches it firmly. Clone size appears in some rows only: once, few, many, or a class for an expanded clone.

TRBJ1-6,-,TRBV20-1,-,CSASVGDTNSPLHF,TGCAGTGCTAGTGTCGGGGACACGAATTCACCCCTCCACTTT
TRBJ2-3,-,TRBV21-1,-,CASSKTVGAGPDTQYF,TGTGCCAGCAGCAAAACCGTAGGGGCCGGCCCAGATACGCAGTATTTT
TRBJ1-2,many,TRBV25-1,TRBD1,CASSGGQGHGYTF,TGTGCCAGCAGTGGGGGACAGGGTCATGGCTACACCTTC
TRBJ1-3,-,TRBV19,-,CASTPFTRNLLGNTIYF,TGTGCCAGTACCCCGTTTACACGCAACCTCCTTGGAAACACCATATATTTT
TRBJ2-7,-,TRBV10-3,-,CAISEGSGLASYEQYF,TGTGCCATCAGTGAAGGTTCTGGTCTAGCGAGCTACGAGCAGTACTTC
TRBJ2-3,few,TRBV5-1,TRBD2,CASSLGGLAGEGRSTDTQYF,TGCGCCAGCAGCTTGGGTGGACTAGCGGGGGAGGGCAGGAGCACAGATACGCAGTATTTT
TRBJ2-1,-,TRBV4-2,TRBD2,CASSQVSQTSGVNEQFF,TGTGCCAGCAGCCAAGTATCCCAGACTAGCGGGGTCAATGAGCAGTTCTTC
TRBJ2-2,-,TRBV7-7,TRBD1,CASSQDRAGELFF,TGTGCCAGCAGCCAAGACAGGGCCGGGGAGCTGTTTTTT
TRBJ2-7,-,TRBV3-1/TRBV3-2,TRBD2,CASSHPTRGGGPYEQYF,TGTGCCAGCAGCCATCCCACCCGGGGCGGGGGACCCTACGAGCAGTACTTC
TRBJ1-5,-,TRBV7-2,-,CASSPPMMGPREPQHF,TGTGCCAGCAGCCCCCCAATGATGGGCCCAAGAGAGCCCCAGCATTTT
TRBJ1-2,-,TRBV7-6,TRBD1,CASSLVMGQGNYGYTF,TGTGCCAGCAGCTTAGTAATGGGACAGGGGAACTATGGCTACACCTTC
TRBJ2-4,-,TRBV4-1,-,CASSPLVRGTKNIQYF,TGCGCCAGCAGCCCCCTGGTGAGGGGGACCAAAAACATTCAGTACTTC
TRBJ2-3,-,TRBV3-1/TRBV3-2,TRBD1,CASSQGRRQGLDTQYF,TGTGCCAGCAGCCAAGGCCGGAGACAGGGGTTGGATACGCAGTATTTT
TRBJ1-2,-,TRBV29-1,-,CSVEGGGRASYGYTF,TGCAGCGTTGAAGGGGGGGGCAGGGCAAGCTATGGCTACACCTTC
TRBJ2-6,-,TRBV5-1,TRBD1,CASSSGQVNAGANVLTF,TGCGCCAGCAGCTCGGGACAGGTGAATGCTGGGGCCAACGTCCTGACTTTC
TRBJ2-1,-,TRBV4-2,TRBD2,CASSKQRGVSYNEQFF,TGTGCCAGCAGCAAGCAGCGGGGGGTCTCCTACAATGAGCAGTTCTTC
TRBJ1-1,few,TRBV6-2/TRBV6-3,-,CASSYLTQGPNTEAFF,TGTGCCAGCAGTTACCTAACCCAGGGTCCGAACACTGAAGCTTTCTTT
TRBJ1-2,-,TRBV27,TRBD1,CASSLGSDRLGGYTF,TGTGCCAGCAGTTTAGGATCGGACAGGTTGGGGGGCTACACCTTC
TRBJ1-6,-,TRBV6-6,-,CASSPGPRESPLHF,TGTGCCAGCAGTCCCGGGCCCCGGGAGTCACCCCTCCACTTT
TRBJ2-3,-,TRBV11-2,TRBD2,CASSQAGGLNTQYF,TGTGCCAGCAGCCAAGCGGGGGGGCTTAATACGCAGTATTTT
TRBJ2-7,-,TRBV27,TRBD1,CASSPGTGEYEQYF,TGTGCCAGCAGTCCAGGGACAGGGGAGTACGAGCAGTACTTC
TRBJ1-6,-,TRBV15,-,CATSRDKEENSPLHF,TGTGCCACCAGCAGAGATAAGGAGGAGAATTCACCCCTCCACTTT
TRBJ2-1,-,TRBV9,TRBD1,CASSVGTGDNEQFF,TGTGCCAGCAGCGTAGGGACAGGGGACAATGAGCAGTTCTTC
TRBJ1-3,few,TRBV18,-,CASSSGTSGSGNTIYF,TGTGCCAGCTCATCCGGGACATCAGGGTCTGGAAACACCATATATTTT
TRBJ2-7,-,TRBV6-5,TRBD1,CASRRTGAYEQYF,TGTGCCAGCAGGAGGACAGGGGCCTACGAGCAGTACTTC
TRBJ2-3,-,TRBV4-1,TRBD2,CASSQEVAGAHSSTDTQYF,TGCGCCAGCAGCCAAGAGGTAGCGGGGGCCCACAGCAGCACAGATACGCAGTATTTT
TRBJ2-7,-,TRBV2,-,CASRGGGQAYEQYF,TGTGCCAGCAGAGGGGGGGGGCAGGCCTACGAGCAGTACTTC
TRBJ2-5,-,TRBV4-2,TRBD2,CASSPRLAGGPETQYF,TGTGCCAGCAGCCCAAGACTAGCGGGGGGGCCGGAGACCCAGTACTTC
TRBJ2-7,-,TRBV6-5,TRBD2,CASTTTGGDYEQYF,TGTGCCAGCACCACGACCGGGGGGGACTACGAGCAGTACTTC
TRBJ1-4,-,TRBV4-2,-,CASSQDSGDGEKLFF,TGTGCCAGCAGCCAAGATTCAGGGGACGGGGAAAAACTGTTTTTT
TRBJ2-2,-,TRBV10-1,-,CASSEQGWGGELFF,TGCGCCAGCAGTGAGCAGGGTTGGGGCGGGGAGCTGTTTTTT
TRBJ2-5,-,TRBV5-8,TRBD2,CASSLLRGGMLETQYF,TGTGCCAGCAGCTTGCTGCGCGGGGGGATGCTAGAGACCCAGTACTTC
TRBJ2-5,-,TRBV6-1,-,CASSDRHSETQYF,TGTGCCAGCAGTGACAGACATTCGGAGACCCAGTACTTC
TRBJ2-3,-,TRBV3-1/TRBV3-2,-,CASSQIASGADTQYF,TGTGCCAGCAGCCAAATAGCCTCCGGGGCAGATACGCAGTATTTT